The next 29 T cell receptor beta chains were all read from a single sample in a study of control samples from healthy donors and cancer patients. TCRdb's table, derived via immunoSEQ multiplex PCR, lists solely in-frame clones and lacks some. This table holds 98,000 or so clones, 79% found once. The sequenced sample was blood. These receptors were taken from a woman in her twenties or thirties in good health.

The chain carries TRBV6-2 or TRBV6-3 and TRBJ1-5; D remains unclear. The V end was cut by 6 bases, the J end by 7 bases, with 10 bases between. The CDR3 spans 12 residues. Looked up from germline, CDR1 is MNHEY and CDR2 is SVGEGT. In DNA, the CDR3 is TGTGCCAGCAGCCACCCGCACCAGCCCCAGCATTTT. It specifies CASSHPHQPQHF.

This clone rates as medium-sized. The genes are TRBV1 and TRBJ1-3; TRBD1, as called in the table, went unchecked against the DNA. TRBV1 counts as a pseudogene. This CDR3 contains 17 residues. CDR3 sequence: CTSSQDPGQGSGNTIYF. The CDR3 DNA sequence: TGCACCAGCAGCCAAGATCCGGGACAGGGCTCTGGAAACACCATATATTTT.

The CDR3 DNA is TGTGCCAGTAGTACGGGACAGGGTTATGGCTACACCTTC. Residues: CASSTGQGYGYTF. The chain carries TRBV19 and TRBJ1-2, with 9 bases lining up with TRBD1. This CDR3 has 13 residues. Looked up from germline, CDR1 is LNHDA and CDR2 is SQIVND (reference sequence). V lost 4 bases to trimming and J lost 5 bases; unmatched junction nucleotides: 2.

This clone was seen only once. The V call is TRBV14, the J call TRBJ2-3; no definite D call. V was trimmed by 1 base and J by 5 bases, leaving 13 bases between them. This CDR3 spans 15 amino acids. Per germline, CDR1 SGHDN and CDR2 FVKESK. CDR3 sequence reads: CASSQAGPRRDTQYF. CDR3 nucleotides: TGTGCCAGCAGCCAAGCCGGGCCAAGAAGAGATACGCAGTATTTT.

This clone came up a few times. The V call is TRBV3-1 (or the pseudogene TRBV3-2), the J call TRBJ1-2; the D is unclear. Trimming left V 5 bases short and J 4 bases short, with 11 bases between. Per the germline V gene, CDR1 is LGHDT and CDR2 is YNNKEL (reference sequence). The CDR3 is made up of 13 amino acids. The chain's CDR3 is CASSLTWGYGYTF. The CDR3 bases are TGTGCCAGCAGCTTGACTTGGGGCTATGGCTACACCTTC.

The rearrangement joins TRBV4-3 to TRBJ2-7; D perhaps matches TRBD2 (6 bases). Germline CDR1 is LGHNA and CDR2 is YSLEER. The CDR3 consists of 16 residues. The V end was cut by 1 base, the J end by 0 bases, with 13 bases between. DNA for the CDR3: TGCGCCAGCAGCCAAGGGGGCGGAGGGACCTCCTACGAGCAGTACTTC. This encodes CASSQGGGGTSYEQYF.

The chain employs TRBV10-3 and TRBJ1-1; 9 bases are a match to TRBD1. With 4 bases clipped from V and 0 bases from J, the junction kept 6 bases outside the gene matches. Germline CDR1 is ENHRY and CDR2 is SYGVKD. This CDR3 contains 16 residues. Written as DNA, the CDR3 is TGTGCCATCAGTGGCGGGGACAGGGTGGTGAACACTGAAGCTTTCTTT. As protein: CAISGGDRVVNTEAFF.

This clone was recorded only once. The chain combines TRBV30 with TRBJ1-2; D remains ambiguous. Trimming took 0 bases from V and 7 from J, leaving 15 bases between them. Germline V gives CDR1 GTSNPN, CDR2 SVGIG (reference sequence). This CDR3 has 14 amino acids. The CDR3 bases are TGTGCCTGGAGTGTGGGCGGCAAGGTTTCTGGCTACACCTTC. Translated, it gives CAWSVGGKVSGYTF.

The chain carries TRBV27 and TRBJ2-3, with D possibly being TRBD1 (6 bases). The CDR3 loop spans 14 amino acids. The germline V gene has CDR1 MNHEY and CDR2 SMNVEV (reference sequence). V shed 4 bases and J shed 4 bases, with 12 bases lying between them. The CDR3 sequence is CASSSTGPPDTQYF. CDR3 nucleotide sequence: TGTGCCAGCAGTTCGACAGGACCGCCAGATACGCAGTATTTT.

The chain carries TRBV24-1 and TRBJ2-1; 7 nucleotides align to TRBD2. This CDR3 has 15 residues. Losses at the gene ends were 3 bases for V and 5 bases for J; bases not matched to a gene: 6. Per the germline V gene, CDR1 is KGHDR and CDR2 is SFDVKD. CDR3 DNA: TGTGCCACCAGTGATGGATCGGGGGGAGACAATGAGCAGTTCTTC. This encodes CATSDGSGGDNEQFF.

The chain carries TRBV30 and TRBJ2-7, with D possibly matching TRBD2 (7 bases). The CDR3 loop spans 17 amino acids. CDR1 and CDR2 from the germline V gene are GTSNPN and SVGIG (reference sequence). V was shortened by 3 bases and J by 1 base, with 22 bases between the two germline ends. The CDR3 DNA reads TGTGCCTGGAGCACCTTCGGGGCGGGGGCCGATTCCTACGAGCAGTACTTC. Translation: CAWSTFGAGADSYEQYF.

This chain links TRBV18 with TRBJ1-1; a possible D gene is TRBD1 (5 bases). The V end lost 5 bases, the J end lost 0 bases, and 13 bases lay between the germline ends. In germline, CDR1 is KGHSH, CDR2 LQKENI. The length of the CDR3 is 15 residues. The CDR3 is CASSASGTVNTEAFF. Written as DNA, the CDR3 is TGTGCCAGCTCAGCGTCCGGGACGGTGAACACTGAAGCTTTCTTT.

In DNA, the CDR3 is TGCGCCAGCAGCCAACAGGGCTCAGATACGCAGTATTTT. Its translation: CASSQQGSDTQYF. The chain carries TRBV4-3 and TRBJ2-3; weak D call: TRBD1 (5 bases). The CDR3 extends over 13 amino acids. V dropped 2 bases and J dropped 4 bases, with 7 bases sitting between them. Per the germline V gene, CDR1 is LGHNA and CDR2 is YSLEER.

Only one count was recorded for this clone. The chain combines TRBV5-6 with TRBJ2-6; perhaps TRBD1 as D (6 bases). CDR3 length equals 16 residues. Germline lookup yields CDR1 SGHDT and CDR2 YYEEEE. V gave up 5 bases and J gave up 2 bases, with 14 bases separating them. CDR3 residues: CASSSWTVPGANVLTF. The CDR3 bases are TGTGCCAGCAGTTCTTGGACAGTCCCTGGGGCCAACGTCCTGACTTTC.

Only a few counts were recorded for this clone. The rearrangement uses TRBV21-1 and TRBJ1-6. TRBV21-1 is deemed a pseudogene. The CDR3 covers 14 residues. CDR3 coding DNA: TGTGCCAGCAGCACCCCCGCGGATAATTCACCCCTCCACTTT. Amino acid sequence: CASSTPADNSPLHF.

The chain is built from TRBV6-2 or TRBV6-3 and TRBJ2-3, with 8 nucleotides matching TRBD1. V was clipped by 6 bases and J by 1 base; unmatched bases: 15. Looked up from germline, CDR1 is MNHEY and CDR2 is SVGEGT. The CDR3 spans 18 residues. CDR3 sequence (DNA): TGTGCCAGCAGCCGATCGATACTGGACAGGGTGGGCACAGATACGCAGTATTTT. Translating it yields CASSRSILDRVGTDTQYF.

The V call is TRBV19, the J call TRBJ1-1, with D unresolved. The V gene lost 5 bases and the J gene lost 9 bases, with 10 bases spanning the gap. The CDR3 loop spans 11 amino acids. CDR1 is LNHDA, CDR2 SQIVND, per germline (reference sequence). The chain's CDR3 is CASSVTRKAFF. For the CDR3, the DNA is TGTGCCAGTAGTGTCACAAGGAAAGCTTTCTTT.

This clone was observed a single time. The chain links TRBV5-6 to TRBJ2-7; 7 nucleotides agree with TRBD1. The CDR3 is made up of 15 amino acids. Per germline, CDR1 SGHDT and CDR2 YYEEEE. J lost 0 bases, V lost 4 bases, and 7 bases had no gene match. The chain's CDR3 is CASSLRQGSSYEQYF. The CDR3 DNA is TGTGCCAGCAGCCTAAGACAGGGTAGCTCCTACGAGCAGTACTTC.

The V gene is TRBV30, the J gene TRBJ1-6; no reliable D call. Looked up from germline, CDR1 is GTSNPN and CDR2 is SVGIG (reference sequence). This CDR3 is 13 amino acids long. Trimming shortened V by 4 bases and J by 4 bases, and 8 bases separated the two germline ends. The CDR3 loop is CAWKRTYNSPLHF. Written as DNA, the CDR3 is TGTGCCTGGAAAAGAACTTATAATTCACCCCTCCACTTT.

V usage is TRBV2 and J usage is TRBJ1-2; D gene unclear. Per germline, CDR1 SNHLY and CDR2 FYNNEI. The CDR3 is 14 residues long. The V end lost 6 bases, the J end lost 6 bases, and 17 bases lay between the germline ends. CDR3 sequence reads: CASSDVGQTNGYTF. The DNA for the CDR3 is TGTGCCAGCAGCGACGTCGGGCAGACCAATGGCTACACCTTC. Full variable domain (remainder filled in from reference TRBV2 and TRBJ1-2): EPEVTQTPSHQVTQMGQEVILRCVPISNHLYFYWYRQILGQKVEFLVSFYNNEISEKSEIFDDQFSVERPDGSNFTLKIRSTKLEDSAMYFCASSDVGQTNGYTFGSGTRLTVV.

The chain is built from TRBV4-3 and TRBJ2-2; D remains unclear. The germline CDR1 and CDR2 sequences are LGHNA and YSLEER. The ends were cut back, 0 bases at V and 6 bases at J, with 11 bases in the middle. This CDR3 has 15 residues. The CDR3 protein is CASSQDVRASGELFF. The CDR3 coding sequence is TGCGCCAGCAGCCAAGATGTAAGGGCGTCCGGGGAGCTGTTTTTT.

V is TRBV30 and J is TRBJ1-6; D gene uncertain. V was pared by 4 bases and J by 7 bases, with 11 bases between. The CDR3 runs to 13 residues. Germline CDR1 is GTSNPN and CDR2 is SVGIG (reference sequence). For the CDR3, the DNA is TGTGCCTGGAACATGGGAGCAAATTCACCCCTCCACTTT. This gives the protein CAWNMGANSPLHF.

This clone was seen a single time. This chain links TRBV7-2 with TRBJ1-6; TRBD1 matches at 7 bases. Looked up from germline, CDR1 is SGHTA and CDR2 is FQGNSA. The CDR3 is 13 amino acids. J was trimmed by 10 bases and V by 4 bases; bases with no gene match: 4. CDR3 protein: CASSSGGGSPLHF. The CDR3 nucleotides are TGTGCCAGCAGCTCAGGGGGGGGGTCACCCCTCCACTTT.

The chain combines TRBV2 with TRBJ1-2; the D gene is possibly TRBD1 (6 bases). The CDR3 loop spans 13 amino acids. V lost 6 bases and J 3 bases, leaving 11 bases between the germline ends. Germline CDR1 is SNHLY and CDR2 is FYNNEI. The CDR3 region is CASSGGRDYGYTF. CDR3 nucleotides: TGTGCCAGCAGCGGGGGGCGCGACTATGGCTACACCTTC.

The chain links TRBV6-5 to TRBJ2-1, with 9 nucleotides matching TRBD2. J gave up 9 bases and V 7 bases, and 7 bases lay outside the gene matches. Germline CDR1 is MNHEY and CDR2 is SVGAGI. The CDR3 is 13 residues long. The CDR3 region has the DNA TGTGCCAGCAAGCAGCTAGCGGGGCCTGAGCAGTTCTTC. Translated: CASKQLAGPEQFF.

This clone was detected only a few times. The rearrangement uses TRBV3-1 (or the pseudogene TRBV3-2) and TRBJ1-6, with D unresolved. The germline CDR1 and CDR2 sequences are LGHDT and YNNKEL (reference sequence). The ends were cut back, 4 bases at V and 0 bases at J, with 7 bases in the middle. CDR3 size: 15 residues. CDR3 region: CASSLGVSYNSPLHF. CDR3 DNA: TGTGCCAGCAGCCTTGGGGTCTCCTATAATTCACCCCTCCACTTT.

The rearrangement uses TRBV19 and TRBJ2-1; TRBD2 agrees at 12 bases. Germline CDR1 and CDR2: LNHDA and SQIVND (reference sequence). The CDR3 loop spans 14 amino acids. V shed 3 bases, J shed 10 bases, and the junction held 4 bases outside the gene matches. CDR3: CASSIASGGAEQFF. DNA of the CDR3: TGTGCCAGTAGTATCGCTAGCGGGGGGGCAGAGCAGTTCTTC.

This clone has only one observation. The chain uses TRBV6-4 and TRBJ2-7; 7 bases align to TRBD1. The germline CDR1 and CDR2 sequences are MRHNA and SNTAGT. With V trimmed by 9 bases and J by 7 bases, 6 bases remained unmatched. The CDR3 runs 11 residues. CDR3 nucleotides: TGTGCCAGGGGGACAGAATGGGAGCAGTACTTC. Amino acid sequence: CARGTEWEQYF.

The chain uses TRBV5-4 and TRBJ2-5; possible D gene TRBD2, 8 bases. Germline assignment: CDR1 SGHNT and CDR2 YYREEE (reference sequence). This CDR3 is 17 amino acids long. V dropped 5 bases and J dropped 5 bases, with 25 bases sitting between them. The DNA for the CDR3 is TGTGCCAGCAGTCCAGGGGGGACGGGGGCTAGCGGGGAGACCCAGTACTTC. Residues: CASSPGGTGASGETQYF.